The clone carrying this TCR beta chain has only one observation. These data originate in a study of blood T cell dynamics during melanoma immunotherapy. Only in-frame clones appear in the TCRdb table, and some are missing; sequencing was by immunoSEQ multiplex PCR. The table records some 13,000 clones, about 90% of them present only once. The time point was: pre-treatment baseline. The receptor's source is a human donor with melanoma. The sample was effector memory CD8+ T cells from blood, taken from a patient treated with checkpoint blockade.

The chain's CDR3 is CASNLASGNNEQFF. The CDR3 DNA follows: TGTGCCAGCAATTTGGCTAGCGGAAACAATGAGCAGTTCTTC. The rearrangement uses TRBV27 and TRBJ2-1; 7 nucleotides match TRBD2. The CDR3 runs to 14 residues. From germline, CDR1 is MNHEY and CDR2 SMNVEV (reference sequence). V was clipped by 7 bases and J by 5 bases; unmatched bases: 8.